Shown below are 14 T cell receptor beta chains from a single sample sequenced in a study of T cells in Graves' hyperthyroidism and ophthalmopathy (dated by TCRdb to the late 2010s). Libraries were prepared through multiplex PCR. Sequencing used an Illumina HiSeq 2000. The TCR beta CDR3 regions were amplified from RNA transcripts. The first round of RT-PCR for the TCR CDR3 was performed with the HTBI primer set and the Qiagen OneStep RT-PCR kit. TCRdb reanalyzed the raw reads on its own, using fastp at Q25 for trimming and MiXCR for clone calling, and kept in-frame beta chains. Identical CDR3 protein sequences are pooled into one entry, listed with their most common genes and DNA. The sample table holds over 500,000 distinct CDR3 sequences, of which roughly 45% were seen once. In total, the top ten clones hold approximately 44% of the sample. The sample comprised peripheral blood or thyroid tissue (not recorded which). The receptors stem from an adult woman with Graves' disease, either hyperthyroidism or ophthalmopathy (not recorded which).

The gene calls are TRBV2 and TRBJ1-4, with TRBD1 matching 8 bases. Germline V gene data show CDR1 as SNHLY and CDR2 as FYNNEI. The CDR3 length is 15 residues. With 10 bases clipped from V and 0 bases from J, the junction kept 7 bases outside the gene matches. In DNA form, the CDR3 reads TGTGCCATCTCCGGGACAGGTGCAACTAATGAAAAACTGTTTTTT. Translation gives CAISGTGATNEKLFF.

V is TRBV5-1 and J is TRBJ1-2; 12 positions match TRBD1. CDR3 length: 15 amino acids. The germline V gene has CDR1 SGHRS and CDR2 YFSETQ. The V and J ends lost 6 bases and 6 bases, in that order; junction bases with no gene match: 9. The CDR3 DNA reads TGCGCCAGCACTCCGGGGACAGGGGGCGCGAATGGCTACACCTTC. Its protein product is CASTPGTGGANGYTF.

V and J are TRBV29-1 and TRBJ1-3; D gene ambiguous. The CDR3 has 15 residues. Trimming took off 3 bases at V and 0 bases at J, with 12 bases between the two ends. Looked up from germline, CDR1 is SQVTM and CDR2 is ANQGSEA. CDR3 coding DNA: TGCAGCGTTGAGGGTGGACCCGCCTCTGGAAACACCATATATTTT. This gives the protein CSVEGGPASGNTIYF. Based on the CDR3 plus reference TRBV29-1 and TRBJ1-3, the full variable domain is SAVISQKPSRDICQRGTSLTIQCQVDSQVTMMFWYRQQPGQSLTLIATANQGSEATYESGFVIDKFPISRPNLTFSTLTVSNMSPEDSSIYLCSVEGGPASGNTIYFGEGSWLTVV.

For the CDR3, the DNA is TGCAGTGCTAGAGGGGACAACCTAAACACCGGGGAGCTGTTTTTT. It translates to CSARGDNLNTGELFF. The chain employs TRBV20-1 and TRBJ2-2; the D gene is possibly TRBD1 (6 bases). V was clipped by 1 base and J by 2 bases, with 11 bases between them. The CDR3 runs to 15 residues. Germline CDR1 is DFQATT and CDR2 is SNEGSKA (reference sequence).

DNA of the CDR3: TGCAGTGCTAGAGAAAGGGTGTCTCAGCCCCAGCATTTT. Translation gives CSARERVSQPQHF. The chain carries TRBV20-1 and TRBJ1-5; no definite D call. The germline V and J ends were trimmed by 0 bases and 6 bases, with 9 bases remaining between them. CDR1 is DFQATT and CDR2 is SNEGSKA in the germline V gene (reference sequence). The CDR3 has 13 amino acids.

As regards this clonotype: Sequence at one end of the junction differs from germline and may be a read error. The CDR3 is CSARDLEGFF. The CDR3 DNA follows: TGCAGTGCTAGAGATTTGGAGGGATTCTTC. This chain connects TRBV20-1 to TRBJ2-7; D is perhaps TRBD2 (6 bases). The CDR3 runs 10 residues. The germline gives CDR1 DFQATT, CDR2 SNEGSKA (reference sequence).

The CDR3 loop reads CASSAPGGLRETQYF. CDR3 nucleotides: TGTGCCAGCAGCGCGCCAGGGGGCCTAAGAGAGACCCAGTACTTC. J is TRBJ2-5 and V is TRBV7-8; 8 bases fit TRBD1. J lost 4 bases, V lost 5 bases, and 9 bases had no gene match. This CDR3 spans 15 amino acids. Per germline, CDR1 SGHVS and CDR2 FQNEAQ.

The chain employs TRBV7-9 and TRBJ2-2; unclear D gene. Trimming took 8 bases from V and 4 from J, leaving 17 bases between them. The CDR3 totals 15 residues. Germline values: CDR1 SEHNR, CDR2 FQNEAQ (reference sequence). This CDR3 reads CASSPPLQTTGELFF. CDR3 DNA sequence: TGTGCCAGCTCACCCCCCCTTCAGACCACCGGGGAGCTGTTTTTT.

The gene calls are TRBV20-1 and TRBJ2-7, with TRBD1 identical over 8 bases. The CDR3 consists of 15 residues. V lost 1 base to trimming and J lost 5 bases; unmatched junction nucleotides: 10. The germline CDR1 and CDR2 sequences are DFQATT and SNEGSKA (reference sequence). Here the CDR3 reads CSARAPDRVFDEQYF. As DNA, the CDR3 is TGCAGTGCTAGAGCCCCGGACAGGGTATTCGACGAGCAGTACTTC.

As regards this clonotype: A read error may account for a junction end that differs from germline. V is TRBV7-8 and J is TRBJ2-7; 9 nucleotides match TRBD2. CDR3 length: 17 residues. Germline CDR1 is SGHVS and CDR2 is FQNEAQ. The CDR3, as DNA: TGTGCCATCAGCTTAGGCTCCGGGACTAGCCGTATGTACGAGCAGTACTTC. The encoded protein is CAISLGSGTSRMYEQYF.

This clonotype was recorded at least ten times. This rearrangement joins TRBV6-2 or TRBV6-3 to TRBJ2-7; D is perhaps TRBD2 (6 bases). Germline values: CDR1 MNHEY, CDR2 SVGEGT. The CDR3 totals 11 residues. The V and J ends lost 5 bases and 9 bases respectively, with 11 bases between them. This CDR3 is CASSGDSLQYF. The CDR3 DNA is TGTGCCAGCAGTGGGGACTCTCTGCAGTACTTC.

The chain links TRBV7-9 to TRBJ1-1, with D unclear. The ends were cut back, 6 bases at V and 3 bases at J, with 11 bases in the middle. The CDR3 totals 13 residues. The germline V gene encodes CDR1 SEHNR and CDR2 FQNEAQ (reference sequence). CDR3 in amino acids: CASSDLSYTEAFF. The CDR3 DNA sequence: TGTGCCAGCAGTGATTTATCTTACACTGAAGCTTTCTTT.

Ten or more counts support this clonotype. The chain has TRBV20-1 and TRBJ2-5; the D gene is possibly TRBD1 (6 bases). Between the trimmed V and J ends, which lost 2 bases and 5 bases, there was a span of 18 bases. Germline lookup yields CDR1 DFQATT and CDR2 SNEGSKA (reference sequence). This CDR3 spans 15 amino acids. CDR3 sequence: CSARMTAGAGETQYF. In nucleotides, the CDR3 is TGCAGTGCTAGAATGACAGCAGGGGCTGGGGAGACCCAGTACTTC.

This clonotype occurred a few times. The rearrangement uses TRBV24-1 and TRBJ1-1; D is undetermined. V was shortened by 9 bases and J by 3 bases, with 16 bases between the two germline ends. Germline V gene data show CDR1 as KGHDR and CDR2 as SFDVKD. The CDR3 has 14 residues. As DNA, the CDR3 is TGTGCCACCGCTAAGGACGGATGGGACACTGAAGCTTTCTTT. Encoded protein: CATAKDGWDTEAFF.